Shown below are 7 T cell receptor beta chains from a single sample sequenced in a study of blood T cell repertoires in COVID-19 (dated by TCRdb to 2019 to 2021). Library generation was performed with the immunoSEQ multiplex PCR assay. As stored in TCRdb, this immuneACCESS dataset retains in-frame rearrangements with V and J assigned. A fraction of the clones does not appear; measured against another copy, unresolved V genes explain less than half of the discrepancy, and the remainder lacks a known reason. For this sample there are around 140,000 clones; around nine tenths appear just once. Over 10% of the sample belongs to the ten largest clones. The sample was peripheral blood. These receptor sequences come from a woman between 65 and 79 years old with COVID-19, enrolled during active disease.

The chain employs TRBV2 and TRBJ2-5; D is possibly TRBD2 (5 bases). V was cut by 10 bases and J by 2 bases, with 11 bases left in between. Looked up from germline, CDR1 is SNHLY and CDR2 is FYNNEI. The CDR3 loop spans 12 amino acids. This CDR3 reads CAKRDPQETQYF. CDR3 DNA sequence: TGTGCCAAGAGGGATCCTCAAGAGACCCAGTACTTC.

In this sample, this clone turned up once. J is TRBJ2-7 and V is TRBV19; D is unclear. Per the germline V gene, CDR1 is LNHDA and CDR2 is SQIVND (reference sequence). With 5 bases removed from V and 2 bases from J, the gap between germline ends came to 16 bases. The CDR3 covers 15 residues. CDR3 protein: CASSPDIRNTYEQYF. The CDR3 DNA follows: TGTGCCAGTAGTCCCGACATCCGAAATACCTACGAGCAGTACTTC.

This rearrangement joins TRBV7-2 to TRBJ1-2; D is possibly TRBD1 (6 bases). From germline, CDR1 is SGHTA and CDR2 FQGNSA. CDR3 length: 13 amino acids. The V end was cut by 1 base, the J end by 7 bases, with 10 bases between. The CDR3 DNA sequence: TGTGCCAGCAGCTTAGACAGGGAAAGTGGCTACACCTTC. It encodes CASSLDRESGYTF.

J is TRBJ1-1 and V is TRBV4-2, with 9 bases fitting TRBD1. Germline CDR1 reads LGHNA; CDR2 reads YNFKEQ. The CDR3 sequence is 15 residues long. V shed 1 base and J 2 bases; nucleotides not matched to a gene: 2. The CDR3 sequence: CASSQGDRANTEAFF. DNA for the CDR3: TGTGCCAGCAGCCAAGGGGACAGGGCAAACACTGAAGCTTTCTTT.

The CDR3 DNA reads TGTGCCAGCAGAGAGGAGGGGCATGGCTACACCTTC. This translates into CASREEGHGYTF. The genes are TRBV2 and TRBJ1-2, with a tentative D call TRBD1 (5 bases). Germline lookup yields CDR1 SNHLY and CDR2 FYNNEI. The length of the CDR3 is 12 residues. Trimming left V 6 bases short and J 6 bases short, with 11 bases between.

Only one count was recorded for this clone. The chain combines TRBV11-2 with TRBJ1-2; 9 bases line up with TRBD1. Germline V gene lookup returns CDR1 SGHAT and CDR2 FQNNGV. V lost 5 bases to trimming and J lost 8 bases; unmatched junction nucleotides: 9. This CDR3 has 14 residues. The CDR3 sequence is CASSHQTGGDGYTF. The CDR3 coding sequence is TGTGCCAGCAGCCACCAGACAGGGGGGGACGGCTACACCTTC. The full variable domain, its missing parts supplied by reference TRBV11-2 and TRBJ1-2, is EAGVAQSPRYKIIEKRQSVAFWCNPISGHATLYWYQQILGQGPKLLIQFQNNGVVDDSQLPKDRFSAERLKGVDSTLKIQPAKLEDSAVYLCASSHQTGGDGYTFGSGTRLTVV.

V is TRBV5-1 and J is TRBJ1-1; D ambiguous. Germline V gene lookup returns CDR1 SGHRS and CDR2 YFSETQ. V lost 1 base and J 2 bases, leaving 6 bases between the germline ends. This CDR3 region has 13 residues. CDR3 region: CASSLNSNTEAFF. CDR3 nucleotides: TGCGCCAGCAGCTTGAACAGTAACACTGAAGCTTTCTTT.